Sequencing of this T cell receptor (beta chain) was carried out in a study of cytomegalovirus exposure and HLA in healthy donors. TCRdb keeps only in-frame clones here, not all; method: immunoSEQ multiplex PCR. The repertoire consists of some 140,000 clones, with 70% to 90% occurring once and the leading ten covering around 1.4%. Details on this clone: What it binds is unknown.

Germline CDR1 KGHSH, CDR2 LQKENI. This CDR3 is 13 amino acids long. V dropped 3 bases and J dropped 4 bases, with 8 bases sitting between them. Study-level points and caveats: Under in vitro conditions, a few CMV-associated chains were confirmed as specific for CMV antigens. The listing of some 170 TCR beta chains classed them as cytomegalovirus-associated.

The gene calls are TRBV18 and TRBJ2-3, with D tentatively TRBD1 (6 bases). Sequenced input: PBMCs. The TCR comes from a woman in her 30s in good health and CMV-seronegative. In DNA, the CDR3 is TGTGCCAGCTCACCGGGGGCCCCAGATACGCAGTATTTT. Protein product: CASSPGAPDTQYF.